The 2 T cell receptor beta chains presented below share a single source sample, sequenced in a study of beta chain features in type 1 diabetes. These receptors' antigens are unknown. Study outcomes and limitations: Shortening that was moderate but significant affected the TCRB CDR3s of Type 1 diabetes patients in all four CD4+ subsets.

Investigators reverse transcribed all isolated RNA, so they sequenced expressed TCRB transcripts. TCRdb's copy holds only in-frame clones and misses some; the assay was immunoSEQ multiplex PCR. Of about 27,000 clones listed, less than 70% were seen once; the top ten hold approximately 1.5%. Sequencing input: Tregs from blood. The receptors stem from a woman aged 18-29 years with type 1 diabetes.

The V gene is TRBV15, the J gene TRBJ1-2; perhaps TRBD1 as D (5 bases). Trimming took off 3 bases at V and 4 bases at J, with 9 bases between the two ends. CDR1 is LNHNV, CDR2 YYDKDF, per germline (reference sequence). The CDR3 spans 13 residues. The CDR3 sequence: CATSRGGSYGYTF. In DNA form, the CDR3 reads TGTGCCACCAGCAGGGGGGGGAGCTATGGCTACACCTTC. The whole variable domain, filled in from reference TRBV15 and TRBJ1-2, reads DAMVIQNPRYQVTQFGKPVTLSCSQTLNHNVMYWYQQKSSQAPKLLFHYYDKDFNNEADTPDNFQSRRPNTSFCFLDIRSPGLGDTAMYLCATSRGGSYGYTFGSGTRLTVV.

The chain combines TRBV5-8 with TRBJ2-1; 13 bases map to TRBD2. The V and J ends lost 3 bases and 6 bases, in that order; junction bases with no gene match: 9. The CDR3 has 17 residues. CDR1 and CDR2 (germline): SGHTS, YDEGEE. The CDR3 bases are TGTGCCAGCAGCTCCACTCCGGGACTAGCGGGACGCAATGAGCAGTTCTTC. Translating it yields CASSSTPGLAGRNEQFF.